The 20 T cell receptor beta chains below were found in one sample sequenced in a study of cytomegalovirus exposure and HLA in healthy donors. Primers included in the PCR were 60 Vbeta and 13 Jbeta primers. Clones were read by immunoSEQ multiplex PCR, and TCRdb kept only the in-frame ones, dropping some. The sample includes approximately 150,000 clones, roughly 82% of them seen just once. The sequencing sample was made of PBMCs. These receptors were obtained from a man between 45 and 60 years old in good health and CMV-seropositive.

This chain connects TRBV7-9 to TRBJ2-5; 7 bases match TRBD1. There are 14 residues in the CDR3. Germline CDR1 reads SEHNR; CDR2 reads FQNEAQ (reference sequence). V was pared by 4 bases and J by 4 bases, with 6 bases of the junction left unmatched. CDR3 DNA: TGTGCCAGCAGCTCACAGGGGAATGCAGAGACCCAGTACTTC. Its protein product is CASSSQGNAETQYF. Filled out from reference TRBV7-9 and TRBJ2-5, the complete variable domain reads DTGVSQNPRHKITKRGQNVTFRCDPISEHNRLYWYRQTLGQGPEFLTYFQNEAQLEKSRLLSDRFSAERPKGSFSTLEIQRTEQGDSAMYLCASSSQGNAETQYFGPGTRLLVL.

In nucleotides, the CDR3 is TGTGCCAGCACAGAACAGGGCGGAATGCCTGAAGCTTTCTTT. Its translation is CASTEQGGMPEAFF. J is TRBJ1-1 and V is TRBV18, with TRBD1 as a possible D gene (6 bases). The germline V gene encodes CDR1 KGHSH and CDR2 LQKENI. Trimming removed 8 bases at V and 6 bases at J, with 19 bases between. The CDR3 has 14 amino acids.

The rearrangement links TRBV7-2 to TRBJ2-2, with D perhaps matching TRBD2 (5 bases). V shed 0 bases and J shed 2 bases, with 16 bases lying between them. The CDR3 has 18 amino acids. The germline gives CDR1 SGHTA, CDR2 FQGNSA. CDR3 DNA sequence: TGTGCCAGCAGCTTAGCGCTGGGTCCGGGGTTCAACACCGGGGAGCTGTTTTTT. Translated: CASSLALGPGFNTGELFF.

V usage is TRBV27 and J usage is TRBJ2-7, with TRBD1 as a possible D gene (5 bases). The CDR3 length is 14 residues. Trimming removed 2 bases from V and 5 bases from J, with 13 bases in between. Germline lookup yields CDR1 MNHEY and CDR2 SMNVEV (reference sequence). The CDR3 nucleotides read TGTGCCAGCAGTTTAGTAGCAGGGCCCCACGAGCAGTACTTC. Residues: CASSLVAGPHEQYF.

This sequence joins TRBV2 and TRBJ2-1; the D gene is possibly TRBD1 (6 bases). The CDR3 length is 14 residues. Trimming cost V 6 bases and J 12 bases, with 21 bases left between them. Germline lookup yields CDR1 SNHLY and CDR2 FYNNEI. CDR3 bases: TGTGCCAGCAGCGCTTCCTTACAGGGTTCGGGGCAGTTCTTC. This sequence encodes CASSASLQGSGQFF.

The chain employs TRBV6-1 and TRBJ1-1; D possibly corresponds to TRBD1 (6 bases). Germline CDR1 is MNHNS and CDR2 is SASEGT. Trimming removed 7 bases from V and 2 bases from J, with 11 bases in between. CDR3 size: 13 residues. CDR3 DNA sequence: TGTGCCAGCATTTCGACAGGAAACACTGAAGCTTTCTTT. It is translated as CASISTGNTEAFF.

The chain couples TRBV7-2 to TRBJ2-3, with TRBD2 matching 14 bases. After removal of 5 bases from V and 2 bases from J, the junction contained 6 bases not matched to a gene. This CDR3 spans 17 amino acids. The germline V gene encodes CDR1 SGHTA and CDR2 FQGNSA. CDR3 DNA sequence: TGTGCCAGCAGCCGGGGGACTAGCGGGGGAAACACAGATACGCAGTATTTT. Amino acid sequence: CASSRGTSGGNTDTQYF. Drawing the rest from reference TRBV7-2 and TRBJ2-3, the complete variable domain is GAGVSQSPSNKVTEKGKDVELRCDPISGHTALYWYRQSLGQGLEFLIYFQGNSAPDKSGLPSDRFSAERTGGSVSTLTIQRTQQEDSAVYLCASSRGTSGGNTDTQYFGPGTRLTVL.

The CDR3: CASSRTSGRGTNEQYF. CDR3 coding DNA: TGCGCCAGCAGCCGGACTAGCGGGAGAGGGACCAACGAGCAGTACTTC. The J gene is TRBJ2-7, the V gene TRBV5-1; 13 nucleotides align to TRBD2. V lost 4 bases and J lost 5; bases outside the gene matches: 9. The CDR3 is made up of 16 amino acids. The germline V gene encodes CDR1 SGHRS and CDR2 YFSETQ.

The CDR3 DNA follows: TGTGCCAGCAGCTTGGGCCCAAAGGGGTACGAGCAGTACTTC. It encodes CASSLGPKGYEQYF. V gene TRBV5-4 combines with J gene TRBJ2-5, with D possibly matching TRBD1 (5 bases). The J call may not be correct, given that the DNA end is closer to TRBJ2-7. Germline CDR1 reads SGHNT; CDR2 reads YYREEE (reference sequence). CDR3 length: 14 residues.

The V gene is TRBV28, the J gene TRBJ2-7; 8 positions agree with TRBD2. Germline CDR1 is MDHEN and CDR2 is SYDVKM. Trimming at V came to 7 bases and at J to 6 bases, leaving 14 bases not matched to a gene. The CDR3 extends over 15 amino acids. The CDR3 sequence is CASTPGGSGVGEQYF. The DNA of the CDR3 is TGTGCCAGCACCCCGGGGGGTAGCGGGGTCGGCGAGCAGTACTTC.

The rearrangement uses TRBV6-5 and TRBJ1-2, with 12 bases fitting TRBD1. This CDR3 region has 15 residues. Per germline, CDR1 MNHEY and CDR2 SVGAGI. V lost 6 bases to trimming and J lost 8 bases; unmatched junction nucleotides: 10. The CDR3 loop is CASRPGQGALQGYTF. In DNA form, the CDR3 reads TGTGCCAGCAGGCCGGGACAGGGGGCTCTTCAGGGCTACACCTTC.

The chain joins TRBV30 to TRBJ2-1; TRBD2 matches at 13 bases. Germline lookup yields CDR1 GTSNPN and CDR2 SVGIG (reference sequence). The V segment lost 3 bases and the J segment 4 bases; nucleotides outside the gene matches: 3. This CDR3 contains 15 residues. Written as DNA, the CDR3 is TGTGCCTGGAGGCCGGGACTAGCGGGATACAATGAGCAGTTCTTC. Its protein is CAWRPGLAGYNEQFF.

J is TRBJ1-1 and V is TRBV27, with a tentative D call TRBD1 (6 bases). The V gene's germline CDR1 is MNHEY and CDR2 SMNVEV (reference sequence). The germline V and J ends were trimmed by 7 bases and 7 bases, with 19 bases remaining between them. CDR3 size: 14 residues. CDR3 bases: TGTGCCAGCAACACTGAGGGGGGGCGTAATGAAGCTTTCTTT. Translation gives CASNTEGGRNEAFF.

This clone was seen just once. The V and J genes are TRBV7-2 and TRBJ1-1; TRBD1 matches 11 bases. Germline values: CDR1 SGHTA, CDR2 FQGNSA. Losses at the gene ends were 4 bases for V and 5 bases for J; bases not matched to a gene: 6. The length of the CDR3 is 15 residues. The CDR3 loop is CASSWGQGDRTEAFF. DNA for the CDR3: TGTGCCAGCAGCTGGGGACAGGGGGATCGGACTGAAGCTTTCTTT. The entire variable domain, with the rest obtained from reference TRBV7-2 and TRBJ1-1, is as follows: GAGVSQSPSNKVTEKGKDVELRCDPISGHTALYWYRQSLGQGLEFLIYFQGNSAPDKSGLPSDRFSAERTGGSVSTLTIQRTQQEDSAVYLCASSWGQGDRTEAFFGQGTRLTVV.

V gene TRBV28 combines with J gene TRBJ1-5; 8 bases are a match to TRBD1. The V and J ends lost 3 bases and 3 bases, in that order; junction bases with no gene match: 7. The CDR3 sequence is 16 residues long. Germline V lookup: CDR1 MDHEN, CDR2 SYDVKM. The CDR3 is CASSFLGTGYNQPQHF. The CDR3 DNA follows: TGTGCCAGCAGTTTCCTCGGGACAGGATACAATCAGCCCCAGCATTTT. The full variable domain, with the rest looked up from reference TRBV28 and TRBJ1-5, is DVKVTQSSRYLVKRTGEKVFLECVQDMDHENMFWYRQDPGLGLRLIYFSYDVKMKEKGDIPEGYSVSREKKERFSLILESASTNQTSMYLCASSFLGTGYNQPQHFGDGTRLSIL.

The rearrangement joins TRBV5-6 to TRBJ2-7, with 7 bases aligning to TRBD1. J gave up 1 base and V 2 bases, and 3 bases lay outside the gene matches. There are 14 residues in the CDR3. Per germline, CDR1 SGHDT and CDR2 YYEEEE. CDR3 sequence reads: CASSFGTESYEQYF. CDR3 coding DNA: TGTGCCAGCAGCTTTGGGACAGAATCCTACGAGCAGTACTTC.

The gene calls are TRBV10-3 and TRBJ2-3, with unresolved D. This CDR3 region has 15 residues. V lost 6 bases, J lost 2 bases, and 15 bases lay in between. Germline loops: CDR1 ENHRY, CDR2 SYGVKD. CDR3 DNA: TGTGCCATCAGCCGGAACTACGAACTCACAGATACGCAGTATTTT. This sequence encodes CAISRNYELTDTQYF.

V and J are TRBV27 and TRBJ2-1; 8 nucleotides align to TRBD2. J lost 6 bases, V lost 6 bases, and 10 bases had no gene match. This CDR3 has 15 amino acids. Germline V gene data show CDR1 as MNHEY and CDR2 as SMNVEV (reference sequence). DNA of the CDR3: TGTGCCAGCAGGTCTCGGGGGGGGCCCGGCAATGAGCAGTTCTTC. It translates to CASRSRGGPGNEQFF.

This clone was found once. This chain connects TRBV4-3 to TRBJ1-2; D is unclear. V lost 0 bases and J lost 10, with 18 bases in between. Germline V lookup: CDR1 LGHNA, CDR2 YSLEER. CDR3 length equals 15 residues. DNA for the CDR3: TGCGCCAGCAGCCAAGACTCTGTTACCGCCGAGGACTACACCTTC. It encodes CASSQDSVTAEDYTF.

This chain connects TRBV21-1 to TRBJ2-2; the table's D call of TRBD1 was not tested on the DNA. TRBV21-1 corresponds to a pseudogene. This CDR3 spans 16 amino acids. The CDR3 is CASSVRTGGVAGELFF. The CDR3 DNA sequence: TGTGCCAGCAGCGTCCGGACAGGGGGGGTCGCCGGGGAGCTGTTTTTT.